This entry describes one T cell receptor (beta chain). The antigen is undetermined. The CDR3 has 14 amino acids. Per germline, CDR1 SEHNR and CDR2 FQNEAQ (reference sequence). V was cut by 5 bases and J by 4 bases, with 12 bases left in between. Here immunoSEQ multiplex PCR was the method, and the copy in TCRdb shows in-frame clones only, minus some. The table lists 110,000 to 150,000 clones, 90% to 95% of them singletons. This record belongs to a study of cytomegalovirus exposure and HLA in healthy donors. Study-wide findings and caveats: Using the classifier, cytomegalovirus status was reportedly diagnosed with high specificity and sensitivity.

V gene TRBV7-9 combines with J gene TRBJ1-5, with D tentatively TRBD1 (6 bases). The receptor's source is a man younger than 30 in good health and CMV-seronegative. The sample consisted of PBMCs. CDR3: CASSLGQPNQPQHF. The CDR3 DNA sequence: TGTGCCAGCAGCCTTGGACAGCCAAATCAGCCCCAGCATTTT.